These 27 T cell receptor beta chains came from one sample sequenced in a study of early T cells in non-severe SARS-CoV-2 infection. TCRdb re-called the 5' RACE reads with MiXCR, one entry per CDR3 protein. The repertoire has about 58,000 distinct CDR3 sequences, roughly 13% of them found once; the top ten carry 10%. Specimen: whole blood. All receptors derive from an adult who was a healthcare worker with PCR-confirmed SARS-CoV-2 infection or an uninfected control (not recorded which).

This clonotype was recorded a few times. The chain combines TRBV27 with TRBJ1-5; D gene unclear. Trimming stripped 8 bases from V and 3 bases from J, with 11 bases between. The CDR3 is 13 amino acids. Germline V gene lookup returns CDR1 MNHEY and CDR2 SMNVEV (reference sequence). The CDR3 here is CASRRQLNQPQHF. CDR3 DNA: TGTGCCAGCCGGAGGCAGCTCAATCAGCCCCAGCATTTT.

The chain carries TRBV7-2 and TRBJ2-5; weak D call: TRBD2 (6 bases). This CDR3 region has 15 residues. V was trimmed by 4 bases and J by 0 bases, leaving 12 bases between them. Germline V gene sequence: CDR1 SGHTA, CDR2 FQGNSA. Written as DNA, the CDR3 is TGTGCCAGCAGCTCGCTCGGGGACTACCAAGAGACCCAGTACTTC. This gives the protein CASSSLGDYQETQYF.

As for this clonotype: Being one base from a much bigger clone, this may be a read error. The chain uses TRBV7-9 and TRBJ2-5; possible D gene TRBD2, 5 bases. The V gene's germline CDR1 is SEHNR and CDR2 FQNEAQ (reference sequence). This CDR3 has 16 amino acids. Trimming shortened V by 9 bases and J by 1 base, and 21 bases separated the two germline ends. In DNA form, the CDR3 reads TGTGCCAGAAGCCGGACCGGGGAAGCTATCCAAGAGACCCAGTACTTC. It specifies CARSRTGEAIQETQYF.

The chain is built from TRBV20-1 and TRBJ2-3; 7 nucleotides agree with TRBD1. CDR3 length equals 15 residues. Germline CDR1 and CDR2: DFQATT and SNEGSKA (reference sequence). J was trimmed by 0 bases and V by 3 bases; bases with no gene match: 6. CDR3 sequence (DNA): TGCAGTGCTAGGGATCTACAGGGGAGCACAGATACGCAGTATTTT. As protein: CSARDLQGSTDTQYF.

V and J are TRBV20-1 and TRBJ2-7; 13 positions agree with TRBD2. This CDR3 region has 15 residues. With V trimmed by 6 bases and J by 3 bases, 8 bases remained unmatched. Germline values: CDR1 DFQATT, CDR2 SNEGSKA (reference sequence). DNA for the CDR3: TGCAGTGCGAGACTAGCGGGAGGCTCCCGCTACGAGCAGTACTTC. It is translated as CSARLAGGSRYEQYF.

This clonotype has a count of ten or more. The CDR3 coding sequence is TGTGCCAGCAGGTTCGGGACAGTAACCTACGAGCAGTACTTC. Protein sequence: CASRFGTVTYEQYF. The chain carries TRBV2 and TRBJ2-7, with TRBD1 identical over 7 bases. V lost 6 bases, J lost 2 bases, and 7 bases stayed unmatched. This CDR3 spans 14 amino acids. Germline V gene data show CDR1 as SNHLY and CDR2 as FYNNEI.

V and J are TRBV12-3 or TRBV12-4 and TRBJ1-6; no clear D. V dropped 3 bases and J dropped 10 bases, with 10 bases sitting between them. CDR3 length: 13 amino acids. CDR3 amino acids: CASSFQVGSPLHF. As DNA, the CDR3 is TGTGCCAGCAGTTTTCAGGTGGGATCACCCCTCCACTTT.

This clonotype was detected a few times. V usage is TRBV9 and J usage is TRBJ1-1; D is ambiguous. V lost 0 bases and J 1 base, leaving 7 bases between the germline ends. The CDR3 runs 14 residues. Germline lookup yields CDR1 SGDLS and CDR2 YYNGEE. The DNA of the CDR3 is TGTGCCAGCAGCGTAGCTTACGGGAACACTGAAGCTTTCTTT. Its translation is CASSVAYGNTEAFF.

The chain links TRBV29-1 to TRBJ2-2, with 10 positions matching TRBD1. Germline V gene data show CDR1 as SQVTM and CDR2 as ANQGSEA. J was trimmed by 1 base and V by 3 bases; bases with no gene match: 5. This CDR3 contains 16 residues. The chain's CDR3 is CSVDDRGQQNTGELFF. Here the CDR3 DNA reads TGCAGCGTTGATGACAGGGGGCAACAGAACACCGGGGAGCTGTTTTTT.

This clonotype has at least ten counts. The chain recombines TRBV28 with TRBJ2-4; 9 bases agree with TRBD1. This CDR3 is built from 16 residues. Germline V lookup: CDR1 MDHEN, CDR2 SYDVKM. The J segment lost 2 bases and the V segment lost 6 bases, leaving 8 bases of the junction unmatched. CDR3 region: CASRGTGGASKNIQYF. For the CDR3, the DNA is TGTGCCAGCAGAGGAACAGGGGGCGCCTCCAAAAACATTCAGTACTTC.

The chain joins TRBV29-1 to TRBJ2-7, with 7 bases identical to TRBD1. With 7 bases clipped from V and 3 bases from J, the junction kept 6 bases outside the gene matches. This CDR3 contains 12 residues. CDR1 SQVTM and CDR2 ANQGSEA come from the germline V gene. The CDR3 spells CSARQGNYEQYF. The CDR3 coding sequence is TGCAGCGCGCGACAGGGAAACTACGAGCAGTACTTC.

The chain is built from TRBV6-1 and TRBJ1-1, with TRBD1 as a possible D gene (6 bases). V lost 6 bases and J 1 base, leaving 12 bases between the germline ends. This CDR3 is built from 14 residues. CDR1 and CDR2 (germline): MNHNS, SASEGT. The CDR3 reads CASRPGGWNTEAFF. CDR3 nucleotide sequence: TGTGCCAGCAGACCTGGGGGCTGGAACACTGAAGCTTTCTTT.

In this sample, this clonotype turned up many times. The chain is built from TRBV6-4 and TRBJ2-3, with TRBD2 matching over 8 bases. Germline lookup yields CDR1 MRHNA and CDR2 SNTAGT. The CDR3 extends over 14 amino acids. V was clipped by 4 bases and J by 0 bases; unmatched bases: 0. Here the CDR3 reads CASSASGSTDTQYF. The CDR3 coding sequence is TGTGCCAGCAGTGCTAGCGGGAGCACAGATACGCAGTATTTT.

The J gene is TRBJ2-5, the V gene TRBV30; maybe TRBD2 (6 bases). CDR1 and CDR2 (germline): GTSNPN, SVGIG (reference sequence). V was clipped by 0 bases and J by 12 bases, with 14 bases between them. This CDR3 comprises 12 residues. CDR3 region: CAWSVPRETKYF. The DNA of the CDR3 is TGTGCCTGGAGTGTACCCCGGGAGACAAAGTACTTC.

This clonotype occurred a few times. The chain carries TRBV20-1 and TRBJ1-2, with a tentative D call TRBD1 (6 bases). Trimming took off 4 bases at V and 5 bases at J, with 14 bases between the two ends. The CDR3 sequence is 13 residues long. The germline CDR1 and CDR2 sequences are DFQATT and SNEGSKA (reference sequence). The CDR3 DNA follows: TGCAGTGCTAATGAACAGCAGGGGTATGGCTACACCTTC. Protein sequence: CSANEQQGYGYTF.

At least ten counts were recorded for this clonotype. The chain employs TRBV15 and TRBJ1-5; D is uncertain. V lost 3 bases and J lost 4, with 10 bases in between. CDR1 is LNHNV and CDR2 is YYDKDF in the germline V gene (reference sequence). The length of the CDR3 is 14 residues. The CDR3 spells CATSSVSANQPQHF. DNA for the CDR3: TGTGCCACCAGCAGCGTCAGCGCTAATCAGCCCCAGCATTTT.

A few counts support this clonotype. The rearrangement uses TRBV7-9 and TRBJ2-4; D is perhaps TRBD2 (5 bases). Germline V gene sequence: CDR1 SEHNR, CDR2 FQNEAQ (reference sequence). The CDR3 length is 17 residues. The V end was cut by 0 bases, the J end by 3 bases, with 15 bases between. CDR3 sequence (DNA): TGTGCCAGCAGCTTAGCGGTCGGGGATTCGGTCAAAAACATTCAGTACTTC. Translation gives CASSLAVGDSVKNIQYF. Complete variable domain (other parts from reference TRBV7-9 and TRBJ2-4): DTGVSQNPRHKITKRGQNVTFRCDPISEHNRLYWYRQTLGQGPEFLTYFQNEAQLEKSRLLSDRFSAERPKGSFSTLEIQRTEQGDSAMYLCASSLAVGDSVKNIQYFGAGTRLSVL.

Ten or more counts support this clonotype. The CDR3 bases are TGTGCCAGCAGTGGGGGGCCTAGGCAGTACTTC. It encodes CASSGGPRQYF. The chain is built from TRBV27 and TRBJ2-7; D might be TRBD1 or TRBD2, each matching 6 bases. This CDR3 has 11 residues. From germline, CDR1 is MNHEY and CDR2 SMNVEV (reference sequence). The V end was cut by 5 bases, the J end by 9 bases, with 11 bases between.

The chain couples TRBV29-1 to TRBJ1-2; D possibly corresponds to TRBD1 (5 bases). Germline V gene lookup returns CDR1 SQVTM and CDR2 ANQGSEA. The CDR3 totals 11 residues. Trimming cost V 4 bases and J 7 bases, with 10 bases left between them. This CDR3 is CSVASGSGYTF. CDR3 DNA sequence: TGCAGCGTTGCATCAGGGTCTGGCTACACCTTC.

This clonotype was seen at least ten times. V usage is TRBV6-4 and J usage is TRBJ2-1; 15 bases are shared with TRBD2. Germline loops: CDR1 MRHNA, CDR2 SNTAGT. The junction had 3 bases not matched to a gene; V was cut back by 8 bases and J by 4 bases. The CDR3 covers 15 residues. CDR3: CASSGTSGGYNEQFF. The DNA for the CDR3 is TGTGCCAGCTCCGGGACTAGCGGGGGGTACAATGAGCAGTTCTTC.

The chain couples TRBV5-1 to TRBJ1-2; D remains ambiguous. The germline V gene has CDR1 SGHRS and CDR2 YFSETQ. CDR3 size: 14 residues. Trimming took off 8 bases at V and 6 bases at J, with 20 bases between the two ends. DNA of the CDR3: TGCGCCAGTGCGGCCCTAACGGGAAATGATGGCTACACCTTC. Amino acids: CASAALTGNDGYTF.

A few counts support this clonotype. The rearrangement joins TRBV7-9 to TRBJ2-3; D assignment may be TRBD1 or TRBD2 (5 bases each). Germline V gives CDR1 SEHNR, CDR2 FQNEAQ (reference sequence). The CDR3 covers 14 residues. Trimming took 0 bases from V and 6 from J, leaving 10 bases between them. CDR3 residues: CASSLAGEGDTQYF. The CDR3 nucleotides are TGTGCCAGCAGCTTAGCGGGGGAAGGGGATACGCAGTATTTT. Together with reference TRBV7-9 and TRBJ2-3, the CDR3 gives the full variable domain: DTGVSQNPRHKITKRGQNVTFRCDPISEHNRLYWYRQTLGQGPEFLTYFQNEAQLEKSRLLSDRFSAERPKGSFSTLEIQRTEQGDSAMYLCASSLAGEGDTQYFGPGTRLTVL.

This clonotype was counted between two and nine times. V gene TRBV6-1 combines with J gene TRBJ1-5; a possible D gene is TRBD1 (6 bases). Germline CDR1 MNHNS, CDR2 SASEGT. Trimming took 8 bases from V and 6 from J, leaving 17 bases between them. This CDR3 region has 14 residues. The CDR3 sequence: CASSRTAGSQPQHF. The CDR3 DNA reads as TGTGCCAGCTCCCGGACAGCAGGAAGTCAGCCCCAGCATTTT.

The rearrangement links TRBV11-2 to TRBJ1-6, with D perhaps TRBD1 (6 bases). Germline loops: CDR1 SGHAT, CDR2 FQNNGV. With 5 bases removed from V and 12 bases from J, the gap between germline ends came to 20 bases. This CDR3 region has 15 residues. CDR3 nucleotide sequence: TGTGCCAGCAGCCCGTCGGACAGTATTCGAGAACCCCTCCACTTT. Translated: CASSPSDSIREPLHF.

This clonotype has a count of ten or more. Written as DNA, the CDR3 is TGCAGCGTTAAGACAGGGGCTGGGGCCAACGTCCTGACTTTC. It yields the protein CSVKTGAGANVLTF. The chain couples TRBV29-1 to TRBJ2-6; 8 bases map to TRBD1. The CDR3 contains 14 residues. Germline V gene data show CDR1 as SQVTM and CDR2 as ANQGSEA. V shed 5 bases, J shed 2 bases, and the junction held 2 bases outside the gene matches.

This clonotype was seen only a few times. The CDR3, as DNA: TGTGCCAGCAGCCCTCGATCTTCCGGGGTTAATGAAAAACTGTTTTTT. This encodes CASSPRSSGVNEKLFF. The chain uses TRBV7-9 and TRBJ1-4; D gene ambiguous. V was cut by 5 bases and J by 4 bases, with 17 bases left in between. Germline V gene sequence: CDR1 SEHNR, CDR2 FQNEAQ (reference sequence). This CDR3 is built from 16 residues.

This clonotype was recorded only once. A much more abundant neighbour one base away suggests this may be a read error. The J gene is TRBJ2-7, the V gene TRBV4-1, with D possibly TRBD2 on 5 matching bases. There are 15 residues in the CDR3. Germline CDR1 is MGHRA and CDR2 is YSYEKL. CDR3 bases: TGCGCCAGCAGACAAGACTGGGAGCTACTCTACGAGCAGTACTTC. It is translated as CASRQDWELLYEQYF.